Listed here are 28 T cell receptor beta chains from one sample, sequenced in a study of OX40 agonist ivuxolimab in advanced cancers. Some clones are missing from TCRdb's copy, which holds only in-frame ones; the method was immunoSEQ multiplex PCR. The sample lists roughly 19,000 clones, around 78% occurring once. Here the sequenced sample was CD4+ or CD8+ T cells sorted from blood, taken in a trial of the OX40 agonist ivuxolimab. Receptors originate from an adult with an advanced solid tumor such as melanoma, head and neck, liver or kidney cancer.

The chain uses TRBV12-5 and TRBJ1-1, with a possible D match to TRBD1 (5 bases). Germline lookup yields CDR1 LGHNT and CDR2 FRNRAP. The V gene lost 7 bases and the J gene lost 5 bases, with 14 bases spanning the gap. The CDR3 runs to 13 residues. The CDR3 nucleotides read TGTGCTAGTGCCTGGGGGGGGAGAACTGAAGCTTTCTTT. This gives the protein CASAWGGRTEAFF.

At least ten counts were recorded for this clone. The same CDR3 also results from other DNA sequences found in this sample. The rearrangement uses TRBV7-8 and TRBJ1-5; possible D gene TRBD1, 6 bases. Trimming shortened V by 3 bases and J by 0 bases, and 12 bases separated the two germline ends. Looked up from germline, CDR1 is SGHVS and CDR2 is FQNEAQ. CDR3 size: 16 residues. The chain's CDR3 is CASSLEGQSSNQPQHF. The CDR3 bases are TGTGCCAGCAGCTTGGAAGGACAGAGTAGCAATCAGCCCCAGCATTTT. Full variable domain (rest looked up from reference TRBV7-8 and TRBJ1-5): GAGVSQSPRYKVAKRGQDVALRCDPISGHVSLFWYQQALGQGPEFLTYFQNEAQLDKSGLPSDRFFAERPEGSVSTLKIQRTQQEDSAVYLCASSLEGQSSNQPQHFGDGTRLSIL.

The genes are TRBV4-3 and TRBJ2-7; D possibly corresponds to TRBD2 (6 bases). The CDR3 sequence is 16 residues long. The V end lost 1 base, the J end lost 2 bases, and 15 bases lay between the germline ends. Germline V gene lookup returns CDR1 LGHNA and CDR2 YSLEER. The CDR3 reads CASSQGNSAGTYEQYF. CDR3 bases: TGCGCCAGCAGCCAAGGCAATAGCGCGGGAACCTACGAGCAGTACTTC.

V is TRBV5-4 and J is TRBJ1-2; 8 bases are shared with TRBD1. This CDR3 is 15 amino acids long. Germline V lookup: CDR1 SGHNT, CDR2 YYREEE (reference sequence). The junction had 8 bases not matched to a gene; V was cut back by 3 bases and J by 4 bases. The CDR3 DNA reads TGTGCCAGCAGCTGGGCAGGGGGCAGCGGCTATGGCTACACCTTC. As protein: CASSWAGGSGYGYTF.

V gene TRBV7-9 combines with J gene TRBJ2-4; no clear D. Germline V gene lookup returns CDR1 SEHNR and CDR2 FQNEAQ (reference sequence). The CDR3 consists of 12 residues. Trimming left V 5 bases short and J 6 bases short, with 8 bases between. CDR3 sequence (DNA): TGTGCCAGCAGCGGACGGTTAAACATTCAGTACTTC. It translates to CASSGRLNIQYF.

J is TRBJ2-7 and V is TRBV19; TRBD2 matches at 10 bases. The V gene's germline CDR1 is LNHDA and CDR2 SQIVND (reference sequence). The J segment lost 3 bases and the V segment lost 5 bases, leaving 4 bases of the junction unmatched. This CDR3 is built from 14 residues. The CDR3 here is CASSASGGRYEQYF. DNA for the CDR3: TGTGCCAGTAGTGCTAGCGGGGGACGCTACGAGCAGTACTTC.

The chain combines TRBV30 with TRBJ2-2; D call uncertain. This CDR3 is built from 11 residues. CDR1 GTSNPN and CDR2 SVGIG come from the germline V gene (reference sequence). Deletions cut 8 bases from V and 8 bases from J, with 12 bases between. CDR3 region: CAGMIRGELFF. In DNA, the CDR3 is TGTGCCGGGATGATTAGGGGGGAGCTGTTTTTT.

The genes are TRBV28 and TRBJ1-5; weak D call: TRBD1 (5 bases). Trimming removed 6 bases at V and 7 bases at J, with 10 bases between. Germline CDR1 and CDR2: MDHEN and SYDVKM. This CDR3 is 12 amino acids long. In nucleotides, the CDR3 is TGTGCCAGCAGGGGGCTCAGCCAGCCCCAGCATTTT. This encodes CASRGLSQPQHF.

V gene TRBV28 combines with J gene TRBJ1-5; D unresolved. The CDR3 runs to 14 residues. The V and J ends lost 8 bases and 4 bases respectively, with 15 bases between them. CDR1 is MDHEN and CDR2 is SYDVKM in the germline V gene. CDR3 nucleotide sequence: TGTGCCAGCTACCGGGCCCTCGGGAATCAGCCCCAGCATTTT. Amino acids: CASYRALGNQPQHF.

The chain combines TRBV13 with TRBJ2-7; D gene uncertain. Per germline, CDR1 PRHDT and CDR2 FYEKMQ (reference sequence). V was shortened by 1 base and J by 3 bases, with 10 bases between the two germline ends. The CDR3 has 14 amino acids. DNA for the CDR3: TGTGCCAGCAGCTTAGCAGCGAGGCTCTACGAGCAGTACTTC. Its translation is CASSLAARLYEQYF. The full variable domain, in which reference TRBV13 and TRBJ2-7 provide the parts outside the CDR3, is AAGVIQSPRHLIKEKRETATLKCYPIPRHDTVYWYQQGPGQDPQFLISFYEKMQSDKGSIPDRFSAQQFSDYHSELNMSSLELGDSALYFCASSLAARLYEQYFGPGTRLTVT.

The genes are TRBV27 and TRBJ2-5; 7 bases line up with TRBD1. Germline V gives CDR1 MNHEY, CDR2 SMNVEV (reference sequence). This CDR3 spans 16 amino acids. The V and J ends lost 5 bases and 4 bases, in that order; junction bases with no gene match: 13. The CDR3 spells CASSLFWDSRGETQYF. CDR3 in DNA: TGTGCCAGCAGTCTCTTCTGGGACAGCAGGGGAGAGACCCAGTACTTC.

The V call is TRBV7-9, the J call TRBJ2-2; D might be TRBD2 (6 bases). This CDR3 has 13 residues. Trimming stripped 10 bases from V and 4 bases from J, with 13 bases between. CDR1 is SEHNR, CDR2 FQNEAQ, per germline (reference sequence). DNA of the CDR3: TGTGCCACCCCGGGAGTTCGCACCGGGGAGCTGTTTTTT. It is translated as CATPGVRTGELFF.

V and J are TRBV6-5 and TRBJ2-1, with TRBD2 identical over 9 bases. Germline CDR1 MNHEY, CDR2 SVGAGI. CDR3 length: 16 amino acids. Germline trimming cut 4 bases from V and 4 bases from J; bases unmatched to any gene: 8. CDR3 in amino acids: CASSSKSSGKYNEQFF. The CDR3 nucleotides are TGTGCCAGCAGTTCTAAATCTAGCGGGAAGTACAATGAGCAGTTCTTC.

The chain employs TRBV7-3 and TRBJ2-3; D may be TRBD2 (6 bases). Trimming shortened V by 2 bases and J by 4 bases, and 13 bases separated the two germline ends. The CDR3 loop spans 15 amino acids. Germline loops: CDR1 SGHTA, CDR2 FQGTGA. DNA of the CDR3: TGTGCCAGCAGCTTACTGCCTAGCGAGGCAGATACGCAGTATTTT. This gives the protein CASSLLPSEADTQYF.

This chain links TRBV6-4 with TRBJ2-7; possibly TRBD2 for D (7 bases). In germline, CDR1 is MRHNA, CDR2 SNTAGT. V was pared by 4 bases and J by 2 bases, with 15 bases between. CDR3 size: 15 residues. In nucleotides, the CDR3 is TGTGCCAGCAGTGTTCGCGGGGGCCACCCCTACGAGCAGTACTTC. It codes for CASSVRGGHPYEQYF.

This chain links TRBV7-9 with TRBJ1-1, with TRBD1 matching over 7 bases. The CDR3 spans 15 residues. Germline CDR1 and CDR2: SEHNR and FQNEAQ (reference sequence). The J segment lost 5 bases and the V segment lost 4 bases, leaving 10 bases of the junction unmatched. DNA of the CDR3: TGTGCCAGCAGCTCCCTAACAGGGGAAGAAACTGAAGCTTTCTTT. It encodes CASSSLTGEETEAFF.

With respect to this clone: Other DNA sequences in this specimen translate into the identical CDR3. The chain carries TRBV11-1 and TRBJ1-6, with 8 bases lining up with TRBD1. This CDR3 region has 14 residues. CDR1 SGHAT and CDR2 FQDESV come from the germline V gene (reference sequence). The trim removed 5 bases at V and 5 bases at J, leaving 2 bases unmatched. CDR3 nucleotides: TGTGCCAGCAGCCGGACAGGGAATAATTCACCCCTCCACTTT. It specifies CASSRTGNNSPLHF.

This sequence joins TRBV28 and TRBJ1-2, with 7 bases matching TRBD1. Per the germline V gene, CDR1 is MDHEN and CDR2 is SYDVKM. Losses at the gene ends were 0 bases for V and 4 bases for J; bases not matched to a gene: 5. This CDR3 is 15 amino acids long. DNA of the CDR3: TGTGCCAGCAGTTTATGGTCAGGGGGTAGCTATGGCTACACCTTC. Translating it yields CASSLWSGGSYGYTF.

V usage is TRBV18 and J usage is TRBJ1-5, with 12 nucleotides matching TRBD1. Losses at the gene ends were 6 bases for V and 1 base for J; bases not matched to a gene: 7. Germline V gives CDR1 KGHSH, CDR2 LQKENI. The CDR3 spans 17 residues. CDR3 DNA: TGTGCCAGCTCCCTAGGGACAGGGGGCGGAAGCAATCAGCCCCAGCATTTT. Residues: CASSLGTGGGSNQPQHF. The variable domain in full, with the rest retrieved from reference TRBV18 and TRBJ1-5, is NAGVMQNPRHLVRRRGQEARLRCSPMKGHSHVYWYRQLPEEGLKFMVYLQKENIIDESGMPKERFSAEFPKEGPSILRIQQVVRGDSAAYFCASSLGTGGGSNQPQHFGDGTRLSIL.

The chain carries TRBV7-3 and TRBJ2-5; either TRBD1 or TRBD2 may supply D (6 bases each). This CDR3 is built from 14 residues. V was cut by 1 base and J by 1 base, with 7 bases left in between. Germline CDR1 and CDR2: SGHTA and FQGTGA. CDR3 DNA: TGTGCCAGCAGCTTAAGGGGGGCCCAAGAGACCCAGTACTTC. It yields the protein CASSLRGAQETQYF. Combining the CDR3 with reference TRBV7-3 and TRBJ2-5 gives the whole variable domain GAGVSQTPSNKVTEKGKYVELRCDPISGHTALYWYRQSLGQGPEFLIYFQGTGAADDSGLPNDRFFAVRPEGSVSTLKIQRTERGDSAVYLCASSLRGAQETQYFGPGTRLLVL.

This chain links TRBV4-3 with TRBJ2-1; 14 nucleotides line up with TRBD2. There are 15 residues in the CDR3. CDR1 and CDR2 from the germline V gene are LGHNA and YSLEER. J gave up 8 bases and V 3 bases, and 3 bases lay outside the gene matches. The CDR3 loop is CASSQGLAGVDEQFF. Here the CDR3 DNA reads TGCGCCAGCAGCCAGGGACTAGCGGGAGTAGATGAGCAGTTCTTC.

The chain recombines TRBV5-6 with TRBJ1-1; D uncertain. The CDR3 length is 14 residues. Germline lookup yields CDR1 SGHDT and CDR2 YYEEEE. With 2 bases removed from V and 2 bases from J, the gap between germline ends came to 10 bases. CDR3 sequence reads: CASSFGNHNTEAFF. In nucleotides, the CDR3 is TGTGCCAGCAGCTTTGGCAATCACAACACTGAAGCTTTCTTT.

V is TRBV6-6 and J is TRBJ2-5; 9 nucleotides line up with TRBD2. The V segment lost 2 bases and the J segment 5 bases; nucleotides outside the gene matches: 9. The CDR3 has 16 residues. Germline CDR1 MNHNY, CDR2 SVGAGI (reference sequence). The CDR3 region is CASSYVAGAWGETQYF. The CDR3 region has the DNA TGTGCCAGCAGTTACGTAGCGGGAGCCTGGGGGGAGACCCAGTACTTC.

This clone was counted between two and nine times. The chain carries TRBV4-3 and TRBJ1-5; D ambiguous. The V gene's germline CDR1 is LGHNA and CDR2 YSLEER. The CDR3 is 13 amino acids. Trimming cost V 0 bases and J 9 bases, with 9 bases left between them. The CDR3, as DNA: TGCGCCAGCAGCCAAGATAGAAGCTCGCCCCAGCATTTT. It specifies CASSQDRSSPQHF.

This chain links TRBV6-5 with TRBJ1-1; the D is unclear. CDR1 and CDR2 (germline): MNHEY, SVGAGI. CDR3 length: 12 amino acids. V was pared by 8 bases and J by 1 base, with 8 bases between. The CDR3 nucleotides read TGTGCCAGCGGGCAGCAGAACACTGAAGCTTTCTTT. Amino acids: CASGQQNTEAFF.

The chain employs TRBV30 and TRBJ1-5, with D unresolved. CDR1 and CDR2 (germline): GTSNPN, SVGIG (reference sequence). V gave up 2 bases and J gave up 0 bases, with 8 bases separating them. This CDR3 comprises 14 residues. CDR3 DNA sequence: TGTGCCTGGAGTATCAGCCATAGCAATCAGCCCCAGCATTTT. Translation: CAWSISHSNQPQHF.

This sequence joins TRBV7-8 and TRBJ1-1, with D unclear. Germline CDR1 reads SGHVS; CDR2 reads FQNEAQ. The V and J ends lost 5 bases and 1 base respectively, with 11 bases between them. This CDR3 is 14 amino acids long. CDR3 residues: CASSRFRQNTEAFF. In DNA form, the CDR3 reads TGTGCCAGCAGCCGATTTCGGCAGAACACTGAAGCTTTCTTT.

The rearrangement joins TRBV7-9 to TRBJ2-5; D might be TRBD1 or TRBD2, each matching 5 bases. Germline CDR1 SEHNR, CDR2 FQNEAQ (reference sequence). This CDR3 contains 15 residues. The V end was cut by 3 bases, the J end by 4 bases, with 15 bases between. In nucleotides, the CDR3 is TGTGCCAGCAGCTTGGCCTCCGGGGCCACAGAGACCCAGTACTTC. Encoded protein: CASSLASGATETQYF.